This T cell receptor (beta chain) was identified during a study of T cells in Graves' hyperthyroidism and ophthalmopathy. The CDR3 is 13 amino acids. With V trimmed by 3 bases and J by 6 bases, 5 bases remained unmatched. The V gene's germline CDR1 is SNHLY and CDR2 FYNNEI. Amplification targeted TCR beta CDR3 regions from RNA transcripts. First-round RT-PCR targeting the TCR CDR3 was performed with the HTBI primer set. One entry per CDR3 protein, called by TCRdb with MiXCR from the multiplex PCR reads. The table records around 300,000 distinct CDR3 sequences, roughly an eighth of them present only once. The table lists this clonotype with many counts.

This chain uses TRBV2 with TRBJ2-7; 7 nucleotides line up with TRBD2. The origin of this receptor is a woman aged 40-49 years with Graves' hyperthyroidism. Sequencing used blood. CDR3: CASSDGGIGEQYF. DNA of the CDR3: TGTGCCAGCAGTGACGGGGGGATCGGCGAGCAGTACTTC.